This is a list of T cell receptor beta chains from one sample in a study of shared T cell receptors in the human thymus. Produced via immunoSEQ multiplex PCR; TCRdb's table is partial and in-frame only. The sample has about 400,000 clones, around 93% seen once; the top ten hold approximately 0.02%. The specimen sequenced was thymocytes. The receptors stem from a human donor. CDR3s include the opening cysteine and the closing phenylalanine or tryptophan. The order of the fields is J gene, D gene, V gene, clone size, CDR3 protein, CDR3 DNA. D genes are given only for firm matches. Expanded clones are given a class, and other clones once, few, many or no size at all.

TRBJ1-2 | TRBD1 | TRBV28 | . | CASSFFRDRGAGYTF | TGTGCCAGCAGTTTCTTTAGGGACAGGGGCGCTGGCTACACCTTC
TRBJ2-3 | TRBD2 | TRBV4-1 | . | CASSQVATSGRDTQYF | TGCGCCAGCAGCCAAGTAGCAACTAGCGGAAGGGATACGCAGTATTTT
TRBJ2-7 | TRBD2 | TRBV27 | . | CASRSAGTSGNPYEQYF | TGTGCCAGCAGAAGCGCCGGGACTAGCGGGAACCCCTACGAGCAGTACTTC
TRBJ2-3 | TRBD2 | TRBV6-1 | . | CASRLAGAIADTQYF | TGTGCCAGTAGACTAGCGGGAGCTATAGCAGATACGCAGTATTTT
TRBJ1-1 | TRBD1 | TRBV30 | . | CAWTGTGEAFF | TGTGCCTGGACGGGGACAGGTGAAGCTTTCTTT
TRBJ2-7 | TRBD2 | TRBV28 | . | CASSIGRGGPYEQYF | TGTGCCAGCAGTATAGGTAGGGGAGGGCCCTACGAGCAGTACTTC
TRBJ1-1 | . | TRBV9 | . | CASSVTGNWNTEAFF | TGTGCCAGCAGCGTGACTGGAAATTGGAACACTGAAGCTTTCTTT
TRBJ2-1 | TRBD2 | TRBV27 | once | CASTPYWNSGRRSDEQFF | TGTGCCAGCACCCCCTATTGGAATAGCGGGAGGCGGAGCGATGAGCAGTTCTTC
TRBJ2-1 | . | TRBV14 | . | CASSPRKGPKEEFF | TGTGCCAGCAGCCCCCGCAAGGGACCAAAAGAGGAGTTCTTC
TRBJ2-7 | . | TRBV27 | . | CASRTGTEQYF | TGTGCCAGCAGAACCGGGACCGAGCAGTACTTC
TRBJ1-5 | TRBD1 | TRBV6-1 | . | CASSALHRGYGNQPQHF | TGTGCCAGCAGTGCGCTCCACAGGGGATATGGCAATCAGCCCCAGCATTTT
TRBJ1-1 | . | TRBV27 | . | CASSLGNRESTEAFF | TGTGCCAGCAGTTTAGGTAATAGGGAGAGCACTGAAGCTTTCTTT
TRBJ2-5 | TRBD1 | TRBV5-1 | . | CASSLMEDRGSKGETQYF | TGCGCCAGCAGCTTGATGGAGGACAGGGGCTCCAAAGGGGAGACCCAGTACTTC
TRBJ1-2 | . | TRBV27 | . | CASSLSSGANDDGYTF | TGTGCCAGCAGTTTATCGTCTGGGGCCAACGATGATGGCTACACCTTC
TRBJ1-3 | . | TRBV5-6 | . | CASSLKGLFSGNTIYF | TGTGCCAGCAGCTTGAAAGGACTCTTCTCTGGAAACACCATATATTTT
TRBJ2-5 | TRBD2 | TRBV28 | once | CASSLGFLAGELQETQYF | TGTGCCAGCAGTTTAGGGTTCCTAGCGGGAGAACTTCAAGAGACCCAGTACTTC
TRBJ2-2 | TRBD2 | TRBV27 | . | CASSLEGTSGRWNTGELFF | TGTGCCAGCAGTTTAGAGGGGACTAGCGGTCGATGGAACACCGGGGAGCTGTTTTTT
TRBJ2-1 | TRBD2 | TRBV10-1 | . | CASSEGVLAGEQFF | TGCGCCAGCAGTGAGGGGGTGCTAGCGGGTGAGCAGTTCTTC
TRBJ2-1 | TRBD2 | TRBV27 | . | CASSLSGLAGDEQFF | TGTGCCAGCAGTTTATCGGGACTAGCGGGAGATGAGCAGTTCTTC
TRBJ1-5 | . | TRBV15 | . | CATSGAPDQPQHF | TGTGCCACCAGCGGAGCCCCAGATCAGCCCCAGCATTTT
TRBJ1-2 | . | TRBV18 | . | CASSPGKEPGGYGYTF | TGTGCCAGCTCACCAGGGAAAGAACCCGGGGGCTATGGCTACACCTTC
TRBJ2-5 | . | TRBV30 | . | CAGSRVFNGAGGTQYF | TGTGCCGGGAGCAGGGTGTTTAATGGGGCCGGCGGGACCCAGTACTTC
TRBJ1-2 | . | TRBV28 | . | CASSQRDTYNYGYTF | TGTGCCAGCAGCCAGAGGGACACCTATAACTATGGCTACACCTTC
TRBJ2-7 | . | TRBV27 | . | CASSPPWGAPYEQYF | TGTGCCAGCAGTCCACCGTGGGGGGCCCCCTACGAGCAGTACTTC
TRBJ2-7 | . | TRBV25-1 | . | CASSFRGHEQYF | TGTGCCAGCAGTTTCAGGGGACACGAGCAGTACTTC